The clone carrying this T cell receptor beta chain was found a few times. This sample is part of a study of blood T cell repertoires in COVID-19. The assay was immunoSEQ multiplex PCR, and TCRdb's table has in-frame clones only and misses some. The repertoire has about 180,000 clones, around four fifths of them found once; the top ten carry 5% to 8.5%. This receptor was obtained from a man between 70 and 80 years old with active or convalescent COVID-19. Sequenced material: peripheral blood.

The CDR3 loop reads CASSLGLAFHNEQFF. The CDR3 nucleotides read TGTGCCAGCAGCCTTGGACTAGCGTTCCACAATGAGCAGTTCTTC. The V call is TRBV3-1 (or the pseudogene TRBV3-2), the J call TRBJ2-1, with 9 nucleotides matching TRBD2. V was pared by 4 bases and J by 5 bases, with 6 bases of the junction left unmatched. This CDR3 has 15 residues. The V gene's germline CDR1 is LGHDT and CDR2 YNNKEL (reference sequence).